This T cell receptor (beta chain) was retrieved from a study of OX40 agonist ivuxolimab in advanced cancers. It was autoimmune disease history or systemic immunosuppression that excluded patients. Profiling relied on immunoSEQ multiplex PCR, and the TCRdb table lists in-frame clones only, not all of them. The data show approximately 76,000 clones, about 91% seen once. Germline values: CDR1 MNHNS, CDR2 SASEGT. V lost 6 bases to trimming and J lost 1 base, with 10 bases between them. CDR3 length: 15 residues. This chain joins TRBV6-1 and TRBJ2-6, with D perhaps TRBD1 (6 bases). This receptor was identified in an adult with an advanced solid tumor such as melanoma, head and neck, liver or kidney cancer. Sequences were derived from CD4+ or CD8+ T cells sorted from blood, sampled in a trial of the OX40 agonist ivuxolimab. CDR3 residues: CASSLQGSGANVLTF. The DNA of the CDR3 is TGTGCCAGCAGCTTACAGGGATCTGGGGCCAACGTCCTGACTTTC.